This T cell receptor (beta chain) was profiled in a study of metastatic and nonmetastatic thyroid tumors. About the study: From malignant and benign thyroid patients, repertoires in blood and in tumor or nodule tissue were compared. Notes on the study in general: Relative to benign nodules, malignant thyroid tumors were reportedly characterized by significantly elevated TCR beta diversity in blood and tumor.

No patient received treatment before thyroid surgery. Per the original data handling: The study built a papillary thyroid cancer distant-metastasis classifier from CDR3 differences across clinicopathological groups. MiXCR was used by TCRdb to re-call the PCR reads. None of the V and J calls come from the authors' own analysis; TCRdb made them. Of some 15,000 clones listed, about 25% were seen once; the top ten hold over 9.5%. V was trimmed by 5 bases and J by 5 bases, leaving 20 bases between them. CDR3 length equals 16 residues. Germline lookup yields CDR1 PRHDT and CDR2 FYEKMQ (reference sequence). This clone was recorded at least ten times. Its cognate antigen is unknown.

The sequence came from a male donor with papillary thyroid cancer or a benign thyroid nodule (not recorded which). Some clones in this sample may be carry-over from other donors' samples. Sequencing was done on a sample of blood. The chain carries TRBV13 and TRBJ2-3; weak D call: TRBD1 (6 bases). The CDR3 nucleotides read TGTGCCAGCAGCAAGCCACTACAGGGACGGCGAGATACGCAGTATTTT. Its protein is CASSKPLQGRRDTQYF.